This T cell receptor (beta chain) was found in a study of cytomegalovirus exposure and HLA in healthy donors. Comment on this clone: Its cognate antigen is unknown.

Study-level points and caveats: In presence/absence analyses, roughly uniform sequencing depth across donors was assumed. A later analysis appeared to link common viral pathogens to several of the most significant clusters. A missense variant in DCLRE1C was later tied to TCR beta V- and J-gene trimming.

Vbeta (60) and Jbeta (13) primers were used in the PCR. Clones were sequenced by immunoSEQ multiplex PCR, and TCRdb holds only the in-frame ones, with some missing. Among approximately 100,000 clones listed, under 85% were seen once. This CDR3 has 15 residues. J lost 10 bases, V lost 0 bases, and 6 bases had no gene match. Germline V lookup: CDR1 SGHDT, CDR2 YYEEEE. The source of this sequence is a woman between 50 and 59 years old in good health and CMV-seropositive. The source material was PBMCs. The J gene is TRBJ1-3, the V gene TRBV5-6, with TRBD1 matching over 11 bases. The CDR3 region is CASSLGTGGLGTIYF. The CDR3 DNA is TGTGCCAGCAGCTTGGGGACAGGGGGCCTTGGGACCATATATTTT.